Sequencing of this T cell receptor (beta chain) was carried out in a study of cytomegalovirus exposure and HLA in healthy donors. The wider study: Previous work identified roughly 120 million unique TCR beta sequences from around 200 million T cells.

Primers for the PCR totalled 60 Vbeta and 13 Jbeta. Method: immunoSEQ multiplex PCR; TCRdb's copy keeps in-frame clones and lacks some. Of about 95,000 clones listed, 75% to 85% were seen once; the top ten hold 3% to 3.5%. Notes on the study in general: Evidence from a later analysis indicated that most CMV-associated TCR beta chains looked HLA-restricted.

Concerning this clone itself: The antigen is undetermined.

Per the germline V gene, CDR1 is SGHNT and CDR2 is YYREEE (reference sequence). The CDR3 length is 14 residues. Unmatched junction bases numbered 4, after V lost 4 bases and J lost 3 bases. This TCR came from a man aged 25-45 years in good health and CMV-seropositive. The chain has TRBV5-4 and TRBJ2-7, with 10 nucleotides matching TRBD2. Sample: PBMCs. The CDR3 loop is CASSNSGGNYEQYF. CDR3 coding DNA: TGTGCCAGCAGCAATAGCGGGGGGAACTACGAGCAGTACTTC.